A single sample gave rise to the 8 T cell receptor beta chains below, sequenced in a study of T cells in localized non-small cell lung cancer. Here immunoSEQ multiplex PCR was the method, and the copy in TCRdb shows in-frame clones only, minus some. This sample has approximately 26,000 clones, with approximately 90% found just once. Sequenced material: peripheral blood, taken before any cancer treatment. These receptors were obtained from an older female donor with stage II squamous cell lung carcinoma.

V and J are TRBV19 and TRBJ1-5, with a possible D match to TRBD1 (5 bases). Trimming removed 6 bases from V and 5 bases from J, with 14 bases in between. The CDR3 runs to 14 residues. Germline V gene sequence: CDR1 LNHDA, CDR2 SQIVND (reference sequence). For the CDR3, the DNA is TGTGCCAGTAGCCACCGTAGGGGCGATCAGCCCCAGCATTTT. Its translation is CASSHRRGDQPQHF.

The CDR3 DNA reads TGTGCCAGCTCACCAGGTCCTGGCACAGATACGCAGTATTTT. Protein product: CASSPGPGTDTQYF. This chain connects TRBV18 to TRBJ2-3; no clear D gene. V was trimmed by 2 bases and J by 1 base, leaving 7 bases between them. In germline, CDR1 is KGHSH, CDR2 LQKENI. The CDR3 length is 14 residues.

The chain joins TRBV27 to TRBJ1-1, with D uncertain. Germline CDR1 reads MNHEY; CDR2 reads SMNVEV (reference sequence). This CDR3 is 13 amino acids long. Trimming removed 3 bases at V and 8 bases at J, with 13 bases between. The CDR3 loop reads CASSFSTYAEAFF. The CDR3 nucleotides are TGTGCCAGCAGTTTTTCGACTTACGCCGAAGCTTTCTTT.

This clone was picked up one time. The chain has TRBV7-3 and TRBJ1-2; D is possibly TRBD1 (6 bases). The length of the CDR3 is 16 residues. Germline V lookup: CDR1 SGHTA, CDR2 FQGTGA. The V end was cut by 5 bases, the J end by 7 bases, with 23 bases between. The CDR3 DNA sequence: TGTGCCAGCAGCCCACGGCCGGGGGGACATGGGTCTGGCTACACCTTC. Amino acids: CASSPRPGGHGSGYTF.

V gene TRBV19 combines with J gene TRBJ1-1; no reliable D call. The CDR3 sequence is 15 residues long. V lost 3 bases and J 1 base, leaving 12 bases between the germline ends. The germline V gene encodes CDR1 LNHDA and CDR2 SQIVND (reference sequence). Here the CDR3 DNA reads TGTGCCAGTAGTATGATTGGGGAGCGGAACACTGAAGCTTTCTTT. Its protein product is CASSMIGERNTEAFF.

As concerns this clone: At one boundary the junction diverges from the germline segment, which might be a read error. Other DNA sequences in the same sample also yield this CDR3. The chain recombines TRBV5-1 with TRBJ2-3, with D tentatively TRBD2 (6 bases). The CDR3 runs 15 residues. The germline V gene encodes CDR1 SGHRS and CDR2 YFSETQ. CDR3 sequence: CASSLSGLPGDTQYF. The CDR3 bases are TGCGCCAGCAGCCTATCAGGACTACCTGGAGATACTCAGTATTTT.

V and J are TRBV2 and TRBJ2-3; no definite D call. The CDR3 is made up of 13 amino acids. Trimming shortened V by 6 bases and J by 2 bases, and 9 bases separated the two germline ends. Per germline, CDR1 SNHLY and CDR2 FYNNEI. The CDR3 sequence is CASRKYFTDTQYF. The CDR3 bases are TGTGCCAGCAGAAAGTATTTCACAGATACGCAGTATTTT.

This chain connects TRBV5-4 to TRBJ1-2, with TRBD1 matching over 7 bases. Trimming at V came to 4 bases and at J to 4 bases, leaving 7 bases not matched to a gene. The CDR3 is 14 residues long. In germline, CDR1 is SGHNT, CDR2 YYREEE (reference sequence). The CDR3 loop is CASSAGTAFYGYTF. Here the CDR3 DNA reads TGTGCCAGCAGCGCCGGGACAGCTTTCTATGGCTACACCTTC.